The clone carrying this TCR beta chain was observed a single time. This specimen belongs to a study of blood T cell repertoires in COVID-19. Overall study context: Sample material is recorded as cDNA or gDNA derived from T cells, B-cell-depleted T cells, or PBMCs.

Method: immunoSEQ multiplex PCR; TCRdb's copy keeps in-frame clones and lacks some. The table includes some 190,000 clones, almost 85% detected once. The CDR3 sequence is 16 residues long. Germline V gives CDR1 LGHDT, CDR2 YNNKEL (reference sequence). V dropped 1 base and J dropped 4; count of bases not matched to a gene: 5. The chain has TRBV3-1 (or the pseudogene TRBV3-2) and TRBJ2-2, with 8 bases identical to TRBD2. Input material: peripheral blood. The source is a woman between 65 and 79 years old with active or convalescent COVID-19. The CDR3 nucleotides read TGTGCCAGCAGCCAAGCGGGGGGGTCGGGCACCGGGGAGCTGTTTTTT. Its protein product is CASSQAGGSGTGELFF.